This TCR beta chain emerged from a study of CD8 T cells in Susac syndrome. Random hexamers were used to reverse transcribe the RNA input (about 0.45 to 1 ug). TCRdb analysed the immunoSEQ multiplex PCR reads with MiXCR anew, one entry per CDR3 protein. The table includes around 62,000 distinct CDR3 sequences, more than 80% detected once. CDR3 size: 20 residues. Trimming left V 1 base short and J 1 base short, with 25 bases between. Germline V gene data show CDR1 as SGHVS and CDR2 as FNYEAQ. TCR beta sequencing covered blood CD8+ and CD4+ T cells. V is TRBV7-6 and J is TRBJ2-5; D may be TRBD1 (6 bases). What was sequenced was CD8+ T cells from PBMCs. The sequence came from a human donor in good health. CDR3 DNA: TGTGCCAGCAGCTTAGGGGGGCAGTTCGCCCCGGGGCCCATCCAAGAGACCCAGTACTTC. This gives the protein CASSLGGQFAPGPIQETQYF.